This TCR beta chain stems from a study of blood T cell repertoires in COVID-19. Data came from immunoSEQ multiplex PCR; TCRdb stores just in-frame clones and leaves some out. The sample has a few hundred thousand clones, around 89% seen once; the top ten hold approximately 0.84%. Only a few counts were recorded for this clone. The V and J ends lost 4 bases and 11 bases respectively, with 24 bases between them. This CDR3 comprises 15 residues. CDR1 is LGHDT, CDR2 YNNKEL, per germline (reference sequence). The chain couples TRBV3-1 (or the pseudogene TRBV3-2) to TRBJ2-7, with D possibly TRBD2 on 5 matching bases. What was sequenced was peripheral blood. The source is a man between 25 and 39 years old with acute or convalescent COVID-19. The CDR3: CASSPGIFPTSIEYF. Written as DNA, the CDR3 is TGTGCCAGCAGCCCCGGGATTTTCCCTACGAGCATTGAGTACTTC.